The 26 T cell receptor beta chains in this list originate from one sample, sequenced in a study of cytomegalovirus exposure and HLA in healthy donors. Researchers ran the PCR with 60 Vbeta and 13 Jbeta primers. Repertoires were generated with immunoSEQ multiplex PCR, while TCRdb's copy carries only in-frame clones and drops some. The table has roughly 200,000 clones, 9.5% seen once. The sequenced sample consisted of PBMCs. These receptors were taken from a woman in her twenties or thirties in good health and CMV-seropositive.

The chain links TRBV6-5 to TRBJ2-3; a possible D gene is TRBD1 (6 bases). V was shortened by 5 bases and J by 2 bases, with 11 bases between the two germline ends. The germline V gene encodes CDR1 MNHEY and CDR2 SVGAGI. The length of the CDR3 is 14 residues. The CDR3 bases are TGTGCCAGCAGTGACGACAGGTTCACAGATACGCAGTATTTT. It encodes CASSDDRFTDTQYF.

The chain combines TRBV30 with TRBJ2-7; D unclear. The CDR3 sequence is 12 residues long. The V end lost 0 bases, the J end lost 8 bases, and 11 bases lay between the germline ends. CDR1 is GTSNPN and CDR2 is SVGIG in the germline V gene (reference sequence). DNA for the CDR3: TGTGCCTGGAGTGTACGAACATCTCAGCAGTACTTC. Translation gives CAWSVRTSQQYF.

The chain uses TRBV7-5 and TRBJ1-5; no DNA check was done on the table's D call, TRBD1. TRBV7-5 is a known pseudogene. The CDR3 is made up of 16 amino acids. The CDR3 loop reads CARSFHRGVGNQPQHF. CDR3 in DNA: TGTGCCAGAAGCTTCCACAGGGGGGTAGGCAATCAGCCCCAGCATTTT.

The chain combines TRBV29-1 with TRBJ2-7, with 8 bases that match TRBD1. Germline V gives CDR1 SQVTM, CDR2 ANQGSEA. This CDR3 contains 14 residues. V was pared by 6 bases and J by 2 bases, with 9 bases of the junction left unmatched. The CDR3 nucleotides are TGCAGCGTGACAGGGGTTTCTCCTCCCTACGAGCAGTACTTC. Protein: CSVTGVSPPYEQYF.

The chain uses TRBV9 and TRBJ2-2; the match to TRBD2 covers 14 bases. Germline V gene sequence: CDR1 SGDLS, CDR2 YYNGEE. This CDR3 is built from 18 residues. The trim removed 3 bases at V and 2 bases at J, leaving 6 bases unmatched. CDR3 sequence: CASSGMGLAGANTGELFF. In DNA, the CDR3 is TGTGCCAGCAGCGGGATGGGACTAGCGGGAGCAAACACCGGGGAGCTGTTTTTT. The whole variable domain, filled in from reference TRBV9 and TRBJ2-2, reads DSGVTQTPKHLITATGQRVTLRCSPRSGDLSVYWYQQSLDQGLQFLIQYYNGEERAKGNILERFSAQQFPDLHSELNLSSLELGDSALYFCASSGMGLAGANTGELFFGEGSRLTVL.

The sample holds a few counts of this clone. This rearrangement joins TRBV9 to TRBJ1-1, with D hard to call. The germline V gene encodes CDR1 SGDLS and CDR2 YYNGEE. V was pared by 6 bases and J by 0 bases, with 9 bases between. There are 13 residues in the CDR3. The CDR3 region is CASTSGLNTEAFF. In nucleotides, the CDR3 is TGTGCCAGCACCAGCGGACTGAACACTGAAGCTTTCTTT.

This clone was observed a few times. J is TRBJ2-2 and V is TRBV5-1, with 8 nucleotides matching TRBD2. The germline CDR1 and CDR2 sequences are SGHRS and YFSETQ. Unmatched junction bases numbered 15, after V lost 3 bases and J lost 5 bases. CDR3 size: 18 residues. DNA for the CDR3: TGCGCCAGCAGCTCGTTGACTAGCGTCCCCGAAGGTACCGGGGAGCTGTTTTTT. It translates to CASSSLTSVPEGTGELFF.

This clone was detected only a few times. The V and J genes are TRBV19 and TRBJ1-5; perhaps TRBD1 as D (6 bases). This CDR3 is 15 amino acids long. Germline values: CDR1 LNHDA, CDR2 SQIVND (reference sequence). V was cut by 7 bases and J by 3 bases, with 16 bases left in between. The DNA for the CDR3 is TGTGCCAGTAAGAGGGAGGGGGGGGTCAATCAGCCCCAGCATTTT. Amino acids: CASKREGGVNQPQHF.

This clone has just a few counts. The CDR3 loop reads CASSQGQGEGGYTF. The DNA for the CDR3 is TGCGCCAGCAGCCAAGGACAGGGGGAGGGGGGCTACACCTTC. V usage is TRBV4-1 and J usage is TRBJ1-2; 9 nucleotides line up with TRBD1. After removal of 1 base from V and 8 bases from J, the junction contained 5 bases not matched to a gene. There are 14 residues in the CDR3. The germline V gene encodes CDR1 MGHRA and CDR2 YSYEKL.

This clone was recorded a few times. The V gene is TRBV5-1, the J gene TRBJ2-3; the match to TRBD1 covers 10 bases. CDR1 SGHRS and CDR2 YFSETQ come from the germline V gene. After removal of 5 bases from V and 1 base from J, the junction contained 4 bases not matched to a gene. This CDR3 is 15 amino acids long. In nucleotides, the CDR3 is TGCGCCAGCAGATCCGGGACAGGGGGCACAGATACGCAGTATTTT. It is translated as CASRSGTGGTDTQYF.

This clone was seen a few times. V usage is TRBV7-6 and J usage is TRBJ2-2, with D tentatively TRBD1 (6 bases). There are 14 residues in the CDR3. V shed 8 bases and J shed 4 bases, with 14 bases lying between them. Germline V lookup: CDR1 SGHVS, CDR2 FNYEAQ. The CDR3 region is CASHTGTVTGELFF. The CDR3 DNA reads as TGTGCCAGCCATACAGGGACGGTCACCGGGGAGCTGTTTTTT.

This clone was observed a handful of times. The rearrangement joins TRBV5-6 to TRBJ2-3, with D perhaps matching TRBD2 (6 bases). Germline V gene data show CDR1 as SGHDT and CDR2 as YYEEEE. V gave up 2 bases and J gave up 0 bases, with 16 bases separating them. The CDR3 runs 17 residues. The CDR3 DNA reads TGTGCCAGCAGCTTTACAAAAGGGACTTATAGCACAGATACGCAGTATTTT. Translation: CASSFTKGTYSTDTQYF. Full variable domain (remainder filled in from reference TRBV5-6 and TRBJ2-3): DAGVTQSPTHLIKTRGQQVTLRCSPKSGHDTVSWYQQALGQGPQFIFQYYEEEERQRGNFPDRFSGHQFPNYSSELNVNALLLGDSALYLCASSFTKGTYSTDTQYFGPGTRLTVL.

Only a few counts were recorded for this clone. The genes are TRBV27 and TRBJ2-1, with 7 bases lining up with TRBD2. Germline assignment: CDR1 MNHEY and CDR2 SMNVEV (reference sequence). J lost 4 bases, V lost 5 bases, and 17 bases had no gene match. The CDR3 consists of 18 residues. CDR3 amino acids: CASSLKLAPGLQYNEQFF. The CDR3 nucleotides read TGTGCCAGCAGTCTAAAGTTGGCGCCGGGACTACAGTACAATGAGCAGTTCTTC.

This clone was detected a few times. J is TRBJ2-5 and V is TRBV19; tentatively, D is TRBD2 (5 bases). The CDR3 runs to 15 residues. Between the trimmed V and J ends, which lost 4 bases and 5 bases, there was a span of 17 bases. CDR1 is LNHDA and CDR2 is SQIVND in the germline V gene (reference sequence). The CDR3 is CASSTKWQSGETQYF. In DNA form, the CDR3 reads TGTGCCAGTAGTACCAAATGGCAGTCGGGGGAGACCCAGTACTTC.

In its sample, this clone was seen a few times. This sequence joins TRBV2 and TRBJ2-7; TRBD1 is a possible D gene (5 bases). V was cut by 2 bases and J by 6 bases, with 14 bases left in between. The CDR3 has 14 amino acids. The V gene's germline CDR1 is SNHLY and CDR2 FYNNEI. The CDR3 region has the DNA TGTGCCAGCAGTGAATCTACAGGTGGTGTCGAGCAGTACTTC. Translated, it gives CASSESTGGVEQYF.

The DNA for the CDR3 is TGTGCCAGCAGCTTCGGGACTAGCGGGGGTACCTCCTACAATGAGCAGTTCTTC. Translated, it gives CASSFGTSGGTSYNEQFF. V is TRBV7-2 and J is TRBJ2-1; 14 bases are a match to TRBD2. The CDR3 contains 18 residues. The germline gives CDR1 SGHTA, CDR2 FQGNSA. The trim removed 3 bases at V and 0 bases at J, leaving 4 bases unmatched.

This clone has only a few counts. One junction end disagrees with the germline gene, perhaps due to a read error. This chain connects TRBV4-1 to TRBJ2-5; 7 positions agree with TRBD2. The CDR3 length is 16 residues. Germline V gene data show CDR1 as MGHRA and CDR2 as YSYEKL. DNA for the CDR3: TGCGCCAGCAGCCCAAAGGGAGCGGGACCAAGAGAGGCCCAGTACTTC. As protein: CASSPKGAGPREAQYF.

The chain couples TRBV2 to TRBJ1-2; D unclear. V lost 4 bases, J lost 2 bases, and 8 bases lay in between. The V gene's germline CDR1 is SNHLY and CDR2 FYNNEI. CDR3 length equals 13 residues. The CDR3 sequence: CASSGDGNYGYTF. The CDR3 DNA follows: TGTGCCAGCAGTGGCGACGGGAACTATGGCTACACCTTC.

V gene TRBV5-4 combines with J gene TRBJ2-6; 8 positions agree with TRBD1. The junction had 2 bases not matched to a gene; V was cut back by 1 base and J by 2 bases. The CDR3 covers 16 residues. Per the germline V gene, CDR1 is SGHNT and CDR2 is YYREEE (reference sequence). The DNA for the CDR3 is TGTGCCAGCAGCTTGAACAGGGGGACTGGGGCCAACGTCCTGACTTTC. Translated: CASSLNRGTGANVLTF.

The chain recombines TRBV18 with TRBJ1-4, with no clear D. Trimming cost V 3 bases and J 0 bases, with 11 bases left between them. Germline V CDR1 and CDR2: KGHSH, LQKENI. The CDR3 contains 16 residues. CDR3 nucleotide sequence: TGTGCCAGCTCACCCCCCCGACACGCAACTAATGAAAAACTGTTTTTT. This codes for CASSPPRHATNEKLFF. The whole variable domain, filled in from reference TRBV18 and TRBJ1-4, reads NAGVMQNPRHLVRRRGQEARLRCSPMKGHSHVYWYRQLPEEGLKFMVYLQKENIIDESGMPKERFSAEFPKEGPSILRIQQVVRGDSAAYFCASSPPRHATNEKLFFGSGTQLSVL.

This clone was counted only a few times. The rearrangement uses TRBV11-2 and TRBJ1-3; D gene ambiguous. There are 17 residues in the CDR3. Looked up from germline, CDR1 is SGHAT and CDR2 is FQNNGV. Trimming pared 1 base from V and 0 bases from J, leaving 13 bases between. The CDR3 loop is CASSLVRTRGSGNTIYF. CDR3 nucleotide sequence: TGTGCCAGCAGCTTAGTAAGAACTCGCGGCTCTGGAAACACCATATATTTT. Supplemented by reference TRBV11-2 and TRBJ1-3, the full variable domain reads EAGVAQSPRYKIIEKRQSVAFWCNPISGHATLYWYQQILGQGPKLLIQFQNNGVVDDSQLPKDRFSAERLKGVDSTLKIQPAKLEDSAVYLCASSLVRTRGSGNTIYFGEGSWLTVV.

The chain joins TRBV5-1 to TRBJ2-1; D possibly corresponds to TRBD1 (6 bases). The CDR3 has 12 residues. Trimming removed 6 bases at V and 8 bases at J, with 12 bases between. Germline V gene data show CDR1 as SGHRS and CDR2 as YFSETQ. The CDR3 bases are TGCGCCAGCACCCGAGGGGGATATGAGCAGTTCTTC. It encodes CASTRGGYEQFF. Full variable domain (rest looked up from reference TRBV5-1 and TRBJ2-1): KAGVTQTPRYLIKTRGQQVTLSCSPISGHRSVSWYQQTPGQGLQFLFEYFSETQRNKGNFPGRFSGRQFSNSRSEMNVSTLELGDSALYLCASTRGGYEQFFGPGTRLTVL.

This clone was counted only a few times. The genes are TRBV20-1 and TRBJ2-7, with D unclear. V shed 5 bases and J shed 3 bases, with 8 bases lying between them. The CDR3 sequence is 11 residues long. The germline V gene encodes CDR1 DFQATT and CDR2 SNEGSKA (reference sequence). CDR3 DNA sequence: TGCAGTGCTCCTCTACTCTACGAGCAGTACTTC. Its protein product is CSAPLLYEQYF.

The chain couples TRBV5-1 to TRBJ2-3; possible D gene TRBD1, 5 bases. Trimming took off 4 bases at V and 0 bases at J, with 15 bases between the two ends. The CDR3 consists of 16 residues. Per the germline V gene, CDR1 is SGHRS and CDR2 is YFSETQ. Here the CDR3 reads CASSRDAGPSTDTQYF. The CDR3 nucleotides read TGCGCCAGCAGCCGTGACGCAGGGCCTAGCACAGATACGCAGTATTTT.

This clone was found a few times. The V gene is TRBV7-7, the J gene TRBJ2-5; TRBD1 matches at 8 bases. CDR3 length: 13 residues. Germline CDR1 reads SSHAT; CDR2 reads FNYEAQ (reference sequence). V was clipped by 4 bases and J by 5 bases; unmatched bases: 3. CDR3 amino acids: CASSSTGDETQYF. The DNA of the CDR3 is TGTGCCAGCAGCTCGACAGGGGACGAGACCCAGTACTTC.

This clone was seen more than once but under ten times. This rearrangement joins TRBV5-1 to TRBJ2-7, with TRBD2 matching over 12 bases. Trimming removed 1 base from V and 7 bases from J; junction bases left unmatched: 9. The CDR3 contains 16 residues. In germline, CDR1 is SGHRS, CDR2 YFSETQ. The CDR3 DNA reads TGCGCCAGCAGCTTGAGTCCCCTAGCGGGAGGGGAAGAGCAGTACTTC. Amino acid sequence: CASSLSPLAGGEEQYF.